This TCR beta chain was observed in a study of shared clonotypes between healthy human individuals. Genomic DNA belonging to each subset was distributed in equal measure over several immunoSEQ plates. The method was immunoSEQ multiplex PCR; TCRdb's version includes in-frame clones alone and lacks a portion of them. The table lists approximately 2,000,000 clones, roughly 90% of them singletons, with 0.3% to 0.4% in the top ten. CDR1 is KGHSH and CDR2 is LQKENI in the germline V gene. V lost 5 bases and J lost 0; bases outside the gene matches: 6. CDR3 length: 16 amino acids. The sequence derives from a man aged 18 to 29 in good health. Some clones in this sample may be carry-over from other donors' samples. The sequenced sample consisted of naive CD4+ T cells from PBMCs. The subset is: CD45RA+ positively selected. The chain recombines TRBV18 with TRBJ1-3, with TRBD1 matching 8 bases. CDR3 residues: CASSTGQASSGNTIYF. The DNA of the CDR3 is TGTGCCAGCTCAACGGGACAGGCGAGCTCTGGAAACACCATATATTTT.